This TCR beta chain stems from a study of control samples from healthy donors and cancer patients. This clone has only one observation. TCRdb's table, derived via immunoSEQ multiplex PCR, lists solely in-frame clones and lacks some. The table records approximately 150,000 clones, about 90% of them present only once. This CDR3 has 11 residues. V was clipped by 6 bases and J by 7 bases, with 9 bases between them. Germline V gives CDR1 SNHLY, CDR2 FYNNEI. This TCR was recovered from a man aged 25-45 years in good health. The sample comprised blood. The chain uses TRBV2 and TRBJ1-1; maybe TRBD1 (6 bases). CDR3 amino acids: CASRADSEAFF. DNA of the CDR3: TGTGCCAGCAGGGCGGACAGTGAAGCTTTCTTT.